A selection of T cell receptor beta chains follows, all from one sample in a study of T cell responses to AZD1222 COVID-19 vaccine. Produced via immunoSEQ multiplex PCR; TCRdb's table is partial and in-frame only. The sample has fewer than 120,000 clones, 80% to 95% seen once. The sample consisted of peripheral blood, taken 28 days after the second AZD1222 dose. These receptor sequences come from an adult who received the AZD1222 COVID-19 vaccine. Both conserved end residues are part of each CDR3. The D gene is left open where the match is weak. Only some rows state a clone size, as once, few, many or a class for expanded clones.

TRBV6-5	NA	NA	15	TRBJ1-1	TGTGCCAGCAGTTACTCGCAGGGGTGGGACACTGAAGCTTTCTTT	CASSYSQGWDTEAFF
TRBV14	NA	once	14	TRBJ1-2	TGTGCCAGCAGCCAAGCCCGGGGCGCGGGTGGCTACACCTTC	CASSQARGAGGYTF
TRBV5-1	NA	NA	15	TRBJ2-1	TGCGCCAGCAGCATACAGGGTGGTCGTCAGGGTGAGCAGTTCTTC	CASSIQGGRQGEQFF
TRBV4-2	TRBD2	NA	17	TRBJ2-2	TGTGCCAGCAGCCAAGATTTACTAGCGGGGGTTACCGGGGAGCTGTTTTTT	CASSQDLLAGVTGELFF
TRBV19	TRBD1	NA	15	TRBJ1-1	TGTGCCAGTATTGACAGGGGGAGATGGAACACTGAAGCTTTCTTT	CASIDRGRWNTEAFF
TRBV18	TRBD2	NA	15	TRBJ2-5	TGTGCCAGCTCACCGACTAGCGGGGGCCAAGAGACCCAGTACTTC	CASSPTSGGQETQYF
TRBV6-1	NA	NA	14	TRBJ2-3	TGTGCCAGCAGTGAAGTCCCCTGGAGGGATACGCAGTATTTT	CASSEVPWRDTQYF
TRBV19	NA	NA	13	TRBJ1-1	TGTGCCAGTAGTGTCAGGGATAACACTGAAGCTTTCTTT	CASSVRDNTEAFF
TRBV18	NA	NA	19	TRBJ2-1	TGTGCCAGCTCACCGAGGGCAGGTACAACAGACGCGGGCCCCAATGAGCAGTTCTTC	CASSPRAGTTDAGPNEQFF
TRBV3-1/TRBV3-2	NA	NA	15	TRBJ1-1	TGTGCCAGCAGCCAGTTGGGAGGTATGAACACTGAAGCTTTCTTT	CASSQLGGMNTEAFF
TRBV5-1	TRBD2	NA	16	TRBJ2-1	TGCGCCAGCAGCCTGGCCGGGCGGGGGGGCCACAATGAGCAGTTCTTC	CASSLAGRGGHNEQFF
TRBV6-5	NA	NA	15	TRBJ2-7	TGTGCCAGCACCTCGAGAACAAGGAAGGGTTACGAGCAGTACTTC	CASTSRTRKGYEQYF
TRBV6-5	NA	NA	13	TRBJ2-7	TGTGCCAGCAGTTACCCGGGGGTTGGCGAGCAGTACTTC	CASSYPGVGEQYF
TRBV7-3	NA	NA	14	TRBJ2-3	TGTGCCAGCAGCTTGTCTCTGGTCTCAGATACGCAGTATTTT	CASSLSLVSDTQYF
TRBV30	NA	NA	14	TRBJ1-5	TGTGCCTGGAGTGTGGGGATAGGCAATCAGCCCCAGCATTTT	CAWSVGIGNQPQHF
TRBV7-2	TRBD2	NA	16	TRBJ2-1	TGTGCCAGCAGCTTAGAGCTAGCGGGGGGCCACAATGAGCAGTTCTTC	CASSLELAGGHNEQFF
TRBV2	NA	NA	14	TRBJ1-5	TGTGCCAGCAGGAAAAACAGGGTAGATCAGCCCCAGCATTTT	CASRKNRVDQPQHF
TRBV6-1	TRBD1	NA	15	TRBJ1-6	TGTGCCAGCAGAGACTCGGGACAGTATAATTCACCCCTCCACTTT	CASRDSGQYNSPLHF
TRBV19	NA	NA	14	TRBJ1-5	TGTGCCAGTACCTTTACAGCTTTTAATCAGCCCCAGCATTTT	CASTFTAFNQPQHF
TRBV6-1	NA	NA	15	TRBJ2-3	TGTGCCAGCAGTGAAGGGACAGGAGGGTCAGATACGCAGTATTTT	CASSEGTGGSDTQYF
TRBV6-5	NA	NA	14	TRBJ2-7	TGTGCCAGCAGTTATGGCGGGGCACCTACCGAGCAGTACTTC	CASSYGGAPTEQYF
TRBV7-8	NA	NA	15	TRBJ1-6	TGTGCCAGCAGCCCGACGGGGGGCAATAATTCACCCCTCCACTTT	CASSPTGGNNSPLHF